This TCR beta chain stems from a study of blood T cell repertoires in COVID-19 (TCRdb year 2020). Regarding the research as a whole: Samples covering the acute and convalescent phases of COVID-19 were provided by collaborators in the United States, Italy and Spain. The dataset comprised deeply sampled blood TCRbeta repertoires from subjects exposed to, actively infected with, or recovered from COVID-19. The material from the prospective study consisted of cDNA or gDNA derived from T cells, B-cell-depleted T cells, or PBMCs. The repertoires were made available in a free public database intended to serve as a resource for research on the immune response to SARS-CoV-2. Sample metadata almost always included a de-identified subject ID, COVID-19 status, age in years and sex. Samples came from the ongoing ImmuneRACE study (first 160 participants) plus 1,254 subjects from 6 global collaborators. HLA class I and class II types, where available, came from metadata supplied by the sample provider rather than from assay-based typing. The study at large found these results: Clinical and demographic metadata were provided uncurated, with the amount varying by source and participant.

CDR1 and CDR2, per the germline V gene, are MNHNS and SASEGT. Inclusive of the bounding cysteine and phenylalanine, the CDR3 is 16 residues long. Only the CDR3 part of the read is kept: 48 bases, read in frame from the first base. At the junction V is shortened by 0 bases and J by 5 bases, with 14 bases in between. TCRbeta CDR3 regions were amplified from genomic DNA using the immunoSEQ Assay, a bias-controlled multiplex PCR. From the authors' description of their analysis: Within the assay, amplification of reference gene primers was used to estimate how many nucleated cells each sample contained. To quantify the absolute abundance of each unique TCRbeta CDR3 rearrangement, sequence reads were collapsed and filtered. For each sample, productive Simpson clonality was calculated as the square root of Simpson's diversity index over productive rearrangements. The table comes from immuneACCESS by way of TCRdb, which keeps in-frame sequences with V and J called. Part of the clones is missing from these tables; in studies checked, under half for an unresolved V gene and the rest for unknown reasons. V, J and clone size are taken as reported in that table, and D and trimming were inferred from the DNA itself. For this sample there are about 270,000 clones; 91% appear just once. Approximately 2.6% of the sample is held by the ten biggest clonotypes.

One collaborating source in Seattle enrolled patients during active infection and followed them longitudinally through the course of disease. Whole blood was collected in K2EDTA tubes by collaborating institutions according to the institutions' own protocols. For TCRbeta analysis, collaborators shipped samples as frozen whole blood, isolated PBMCs, or DNA extracted from either of those sample types. With regard to this clone: The antigen it binds to is not known. No quality values exist for individual bases; no much larger clone is one base distant.

In this chain, TRBV6-1 is recombined with TRBJ2-1; the D region possibly corresponds to TRBD2 (5 bases align). The receptor's source is a person aged 18-30 years with COVID-19, enrolled during active disease. Source material: peripheral blood. The CDR3 region: CASSEAGRLRNNEQFF. The nucleotide sequence is TGTGCCAGCAGTGAAGCGGGCAGACTAAGAAACAATGAGCAGTTCTTC.